The rows below give T cell receptor beta chains drawn from one sample of a study of cytomegalovirus exposure and HLA in healthy donors. Some clones are missing from TCRdb's copy, which holds only in-frame ones; the method was immunoSEQ multiplex PCR. The repertoire has 130,000 or so clones, about 70% of them found once; the top ten carry roughly 2%. Sequenced material: PBMCs. Receptors were obtained from a woman in her thirties or forties in good health and CMV-seropositive. CDR3s leave out the opening cysteine and the closing phenylalanine or tryptophan. Not all rows give a size; the values are once, few, many and, for expanded clones, a class.

clone_size j_call v_call cdr3_length cdr3_aa
few TRBJ2-5 TRBV4-1 13 ASSQEGRGQETQY
once TRBJ2-7 TRBV14 13 ASSQFTSGTYEQY
. TRBJ1-1 TRBV5-1 12 ASLKDSGAAEAF
. TRBJ2-3 TRBV10-3 18 AISYSTGTVNRESTDTQY
. TRBJ2-3 TRBV7-9 13 ASSLERGSTDTQY
. TRBJ2-2 TRBV7-3 16 ASSLNPQKLAGTGELF
once TRBJ2-2 TRBV15 13 ATSPGGSGTGELF
. TRBJ1-2 TRBV4-1 12 ASSVETGNYGYT
. TRBJ2-7 TRBV18 15 ASSPPGLAGGIYEQY
. TRBJ2-1 TRBV7-3 15 ASSRGLAGRFYNEQF
. TRBJ1-2 TRBV7-2 12 ASSLLPQGSGYT
. TRBJ1-1 TRBV6-5 13 ASSKRGLANTEAF
few TRBJ1-4 TRBV11-2 13 ASATSREAFGKLF
. TRBJ2-2 TRBV4-3 16 ASSQDLGLAGATGELF
. TRBJ2-1 TRBV6-5 13 ASSYSNAGDNEQF
once TRBJ2-5 TRBV13 15 ASSLDGTSGAEETQY
. TRBJ2-2 TRBV2 12 AGRLQANTGELF
. TRBJ2-3 TRBV5-1 15 ASSSSQGAQLVDTQY
. TRBJ2-5 TRBV19 14 ASSIGSGRPKETQY
. TRBJ2-3 TRBV6-4 14 ASSDGSGGGTDTQY
few TRBJ2-7 TRBV29-1 14 SVGGLAGVRSYEQY
. TRBJ2-7 TRBV19 12 ASSISSKWYEQY
. TRBJ1-5 TRBV27 14 ASSILPSGGNQPQH
. TRBJ1-4 TRBV16 14 ASSRRQDRVSEKLF
. TRBJ1-5 TRBV7-2 13 ASSLFQGSNQPQH
. TRBJ2-2 TRBV30 19 AWSRGRGLSGRRANTGELF
. TRBJ1-2 TRBV9 15 ASSAWDRGPSNYGYT
. TRBJ2-4 TRBV27 13 ASKIQGVAKNIQY
. TRBJ1-2 TRBV5-1 13 ASSPEARGGYGYT
. TRBJ2-2 TRBV5-1 14 ASSSNGSPNTGELF
. TRBJ1-5 TRBV28 12 ASSFDRGIQPQH
. TRBJ2-7 TRBV6-6 12 ASSTSGGPYEQY
. TRBJ2-5 TRBV29-1 12 SVDFRGGGETQY
. TRBJ2-1 TRBV6-4 12 ASSETGEKDEQF
few TRBJ1-2 TRBV7-2 12 ASSLLSPNYGYT
once TRBJ2-2 TRBV28 14 ASSTQTGGYTGELF
few TRBJ2-5 TRBV4-1 12 ASRPRQRQETQY
once TRBJ2-7 TRBV27 13 ASSFIAGGHYEQY
. TRBJ1-5 TRBV19 14 ASSATWTGANQPQH
once TRBJ1-2 TRBV5-6 12 ASSFVGTGNGYT
. TRBJ2-5 TRBV28 14 ASSLGASGDSKTQY
. TRBJ2-4 TRBV6-4 14 ASRRRGEVAKNIQY
once TRBJ1-1 TRBV7-2 12 ASSRRASNTEAF
. TRBJ2-1 TRBV6-4 13 ASKPASGGQEAPF
. TRBJ2-7 TRBV30 12 AWSVGQGAYEQY
. TRBJ2-7 TRBV29-1 11 SVGVGGSYEQY
. TRBJ2-4 TRBV28 12 ASSPPDRIYIQY
. TRBJ2-3 TRBV19 14 ASSPRLAGGRDTQY
. TRBJ2-1 TRBV7-8 16 ASSFAIRASGSGGEQF
. TRBJ1-1 TRBV30 12 AWETGGGNTEAF
once TRBJ2-2 TRBV7-6 14 ASTRTGRRNTGELF